The present T cell receptor beta chain was sequenced within a study of shared clonotypes between healthy human individuals. Study-level information: Each donor had three CD4 naive, three CD4 memory, two CD8 naive and one CD8 memory plate. Findings and limits, study-wide: What limited the represented genetic and exposure-history diversity was the small number of donors.

The germline V gene has CDR1 MNHEY and CDR2 SVGAGI. CDR3 size: 14 residues. Trimming took 4 bases from V and 6 from J, leaving 12 bases between them. Assay: immunoSEQ multiplex PCR; the TCRdb copy retains only in-frame clones and omits some. The table includes about 1.5 million clones, approximately 98% detected once. Subsets obtained from CD4+ cells comprised CD45RA+ naive and CD45RA-negative memory cells. Remarks on this clone: Its antigen is unknown.

The receptor's source is a man under 40 in good health. The sequenced sample was naive CD4+ T cells sorted from blood. Subset: CD45RA+ positively selected. The chain has TRBV6-5 and TRBJ2-2, with D possibly being TRBD1 (6 bases). The CDR3 spells CASSFLGTSGELFF. CDR3 in DNA: TGTGCCAGCAGTTTTCTCGGGACATCCGGGGAGCTGTTTTTT.